The 25 T cell receptor beta chains presented below share a single source sample, sequenced in a study of T cell repertoires in cytomegalovirus infection. TCRdb passed the reads through MiXCR, listing each CDR3 protein once. The sample lists about 140,000 distinct CDR3 sequences; about 6.1% were seen once. Sequencing used PBMCs. The receptor set was obtained from a human donor in good health (CMV status not recorded). Some clones in this sample may be carry-over from other donors' samples.

This clonotype was seen many times. The rearrangement links TRBV12-5 to TRBJ1-1; D is uncertain. The CDR3 has 18 residues. Trimming pared 1 base from V and 0 bases from J, leaving 18 bases between. CDR1 is LGHNT and CDR2 is FRNRAP in the germline V gene. DNA of the CDR3: TGTGCTAGTGGTTTGGCAAAGGGCGGGGAAGGGATGAACACTGAAGCTTTCTTT. Translated: CASGLAKGGEGMNTEAFF. Combining the CDR3 with reference TRBV12-5 and TRBJ1-1 gives the whole variable domain DARVTQTPRHKVTEMGQEVTMRCQPILGHNTVFWYRQTMMQGLELLAYFRNRAPLDDSGMPKDRFSAEMPDATLATLKIQPSEPRDSAVYFCASGLAKGGEGMNTEAFFGQGTRLTVV.

There are many counts of this clonotype. The chain combines TRBV7-2 with TRBJ2-7; 10 bases are a match to TRBD1. Germline lookup yields CDR1 SGHTA and CDR2 FQGNSA. The CDR3 extends over 15 amino acids. The V gene end was trimmed by 6 bases and the J gene end by 6 bases; junction bases not matched to a gene: 11. The CDR3 region has the DNA TGTGCCAGCAGGAAACGGGACAGGGGTAATTCCGAGCAGTACTTC. It specifies CASRKRDRGNSEQYF.

This clonotype was seen a handful of times. Written as DNA, the CDR3 is TGTGCCAGCAGCTTATCCCGGGGTGGGCTGGGGGCTCCAGGGGAGACCCAGTACTTC. Its translation is CASSLSRGGLGAPGETQYF. V is TRBV7-2 and J is TRBJ2-5; weak D call: TRBD1 (6 bases). The germline V gene has CDR1 SGHTA and CDR2 FQGNSA. This CDR3 contains 19 residues. V gave up 2 bases and J gave up 5 bases, with 27 bases separating them.

This clonotype showed up many times. The chain carries TRBV7-9 and TRBJ2-1, with 8 bases aligning to TRBD2. The CDR3 totals 16 residues. The V gene end was trimmed by 3 bases and the J gene end by 8 bases; junction bases not matched to a gene: 12. CDR1 SEHNR and CDR2 FQNEAQ come from the germline V gene (reference sequence). CDR3: CASSFFNGGARDEQFF. In nucleotides, the CDR3 is TGTGCCAGCAGCTTTTTCAACGGGGGGGCCAGGGATGAGCAGTTCTTC.

This clonotype was observed at least ten times. V and J are TRBV7-2 and TRBJ2-3; 10 nucleotides agree with TRBD2. This CDR3 contains 15 residues. In germline, CDR1 is SGHTA, CDR2 FQGNSA. The ends lost 2 bases at V and 5 bases at J; junction bases unmatched: 4. Here the CDR3 reads CASSLSVAGGDTQYF. In DNA, the CDR3 is TGTGCCAGCAGCTTATCAGTAGCGGGGGGAGATACGCAGTATTTT.

The chain is built from TRBV2 and TRBJ2-7, with D tentatively TRBD2 (5 bases). The germline V gene has CDR1 SNHLY and CDR2 FYNNEI. Trimming removed 7 bases from V and 0 bases from J, with 10 bases in between. CDR3 length: 13 residues. CDR3 protein: CASKRPSSYEQYF. CDR3 sequence (DNA): TGTGCCAGCAAGCGGCCGAGCTCCTACGAGCAGTACTTC.

This clonotype has at least ten counts. V and J are TRBV7-2 and TRBJ1-1; 8 bases map to TRBD1. V trimming: 1 base; J trimming: 2 bases; junction bases outside the gene matches: 6. Germline values: CDR1 SGHTA, CDR2 FQGNSA. This CDR3 region has 16 residues. CDR3 in DNA: TGTGCCAGCAGCTTAGGTGGCAGGGGGCGCAACACTGAAGCTTTCTTT. Encoded protein: CASSLGGRGRNTEAFF.

This clonotype was recorded at least ten times. The chain joins TRBV7-2 to TRBJ1-3, with 7 bases lining up with TRBD1. The trim removed 1 base at V and 4 bases at J, leaving 7 bases unmatched. Germline V gene lookup returns CDR1 SGHTA and CDR2 FQGNSA. This CDR3 is built from 16 residues. CDR3 residues: CASSLGRQGSGNTIYF. The CDR3 DNA reads TGTGCCAGCAGCTTAGGTCGACAGGGCTCAGGAAACACCATATATTTT.

This clonotype was picked up many times. The chain carries TRBV7-9 and TRBJ1-1, with a weak D call TRBD1 (5 bases). The CDR3 sequence is 14 residues long. The V end lost 0 bases, the J end lost 7 bases, and 12 bases lay between the germline ends. The germline gives CDR1 SEHNR, CDR2 FQNEAQ (reference sequence). CDR3 bases: TGTGCCAGCAGCTTAGCCCCTCGGGGCTATGAAGCTTTCTTT. Translating it yields CASSLAPRGYEAFF.

This clonotype was counted at least ten times. The gene calls are TRBV28 and TRBJ2-2; no reliable D call. Germline assignment: CDR1 MDHEN and CDR2 SYDVKM. The CDR3 runs 11 residues. V was clipped by 6 bases and J by 6 bases, with 5 bases between them. The CDR3 is CASRRPGELFF. The CDR3 region has the DNA TGTGCCAGCAGGCGGCCCGGGGAGCTGTTTTTT.

This clonotype occurred many times. V is TRBV7-2 and J is TRBJ2-5; tentatively, D is TRBD1 or TRBD2 (5 bases each). Trimming pared 1 base from V and 7 bases from J, leaving 16 bases between. The germline gives CDR1 SGHTA, CDR2 FQGNSA. The CDR3 totals 15 residues. CDR3 region: CASSLVLGAAGTQYF. Here the CDR3 DNA reads TGTGCCAGCAGCTTAGTTCTCGGGGCAGCAGGGACCCAGTACTTC.

This clonotype was picked up a small number of times. This sequence joins TRBV29-1 and TRBJ2-2; TRBD1 agrees at 7 bases. In germline, CDR1 is SQVTM, CDR2 ANQGSEA. The CDR3 consists of 15 residues. Germline trimming cut 3 bases from V and 2 bases from J; bases unmatched to any gene: 6. CDR3 region: CSVDPGGANTGELFF. CDR3 bases: TGCAGCGTTGATCCAGGGGGAGCTAACACCGGGGAGCTGTTTTTT.

This clonotype was seen at least ten times. The J gene is TRBJ2-3, the V gene TRBV28, with TRBD2 identical over 14 bases. CDR1 is MDHEN and CDR2 is SYDVKM in the germline V gene. The CDR3 consists of 19 residues. The J segment lost 0 bases and the V segment lost 4 bases, leaving 9 bases of the junction unmatched. CDR3 loop: CASSYPGLAGGTSTDTQYF. CDR3 sequence (DNA): TGTGCCAGCAGTTACCCCGGACTAGCGGGGGGAACTAGCACAGATACGCAGTATTTT.

This clonotype was seen repeatedly, ten times or more. CDR3 amino acids: CASSQDWDRSYNEQFF. The DNA for the CDR3 is TGTGCCAGCAGCCAAGACTGGGACAGATCCTACAATGAGCAGTTCTTC. The chain employs TRBV4-2 and TRBJ2-1, with TRBD1 matching 7 bases. Germline-derived CDR1 and CDR2 are LGHNA and YNFKEQ. The CDR3 runs 16 residues. The junction had 3 bases not matched to a gene; V was cut back by 0 bases and J by 1 base.

This clonotype was detected many times. The CDR3 DNA sequence: TGTGCCAGCAGCTTAGCGGGGACAGGGCCGTACGAGCAGTACTTC. Translation: CASSLAGTGPYEQYF. The V and J genes are TRBV7-2 and TRBJ2-7; TRBD1 matches at 9 bases. J gave up 4 bases and V 0 bases, and 4 bases lay outside the gene matches. The V gene's germline CDR1 is SGHTA and CDR2 FQGNSA. The CDR3 extends over 15 amino acids.

This clonotype was observed many times. V is TRBV14 and J is TRBJ1-1; possible D gene TRBD1, 6 bases. CDR1 is SGHDN and CDR2 is FVKESK in the germline V gene. V lost 0 bases and J 8 bases, leaving 13 bases between the germline ends. This CDR3 comprises 14 residues. Here the CDR3 reads CASSQDIVGTEAFF. Written as DNA, the CDR3 is TGTGCCAGCAGCCAAGATATTGTAGGGACAGAAGCTTTCTTT.

As concerns this clonotype: This may arise from a read error, as a much more abundant clone is one base away. The chain links TRBV7-2 to TRBJ2-1, with 11 bases identical to TRBD2. The CDR3 length is 15 residues. CDR1 and CDR2 from the germline V gene are SGHTA and FQGNSA. The DNA for the CDR3 is TGTGCCGGCAGCCCCCTAGCGGGGGGTTTCAATGAGCAGTTCTTC. Its translation: CAGSPLAGGFNEQFF.

This clonotype showed up many times. The rearrangement joins TRBV28 to TRBJ1-5; D possibly corresponds to TRBD1 (6 bases). V was trimmed by 3 bases and J by 2 bases, leaving 11 bases between them. Germline V gives CDR1 MDHEN, CDR2 SYDVKM. There are 15 residues in the CDR3. The CDR3 bases are TGTGCCAGCAGTTTCCAGGGGCCAGGCAATCAGCCCCAGCATTTT. This encodes CASSFQGPGNQPQHF.

The sample holds many counts of this clonotype. The rearrangement uses TRBV7-2 and TRBJ1-4, with 8 bases lining up with TRBD1. V gave up 4 bases and J gave up 10 bases; unmatched junction bases: 8. This CDR3 has 14 residues. CDR1 is SGHTA, CDR2 FQGNSA, per germline. The CDR3 bases are TGTGCCAGCAGCTCGGGACAGGTTGAGGGAAAACTGTTTTTT. Amino acid sequence: CASSSGQVEGKLFF.

The sample holds many counts of this clonotype. The chain joins TRBV12-3 or TRBV12-4 to TRBJ2-5, with D perhaps matching TRBD1 (6 bases). V lost 4 bases, J lost 3 bases, and 9 bases lay in between. This CDR3 has 13 amino acids. CDR3 region: CASSSDSKETQYF. The CDR3 nucleotides read TGTGCCAGCAGTTCGGACAGCAAAGAGACCCAGTACTTC.

This chain uses TRBV7-8 with TRBJ1-2; 9 bases match TRBD1. CDR1 is SGHVS and CDR2 is FQNEAQ in the germline V gene. The J segment lost 4 bases and the V segment lost 5 bases, leaving 14 bases of the junction unmatched. The CDR3 is made up of 17 amino acids. CDR3 sequence: CASSPGQGYRIFYGYTF. CDR3 coding DNA: TGTGCCAGCAGCCCCGGACAGGGGTACCGAATATTCTATGGCTACACCTTC.

The chain has TRBV2 and TRBJ1-1; 7 bases align to TRBD1. The CDR3 is made up of 14 amino acids. V lost 5 bases to trimming and J lost 5 bases; unmatched junction nucleotides: 8. The germline gives CDR1 SNHLY, CDR2 FYNNEI. In DNA, the CDR3 is TGTGCCAGCAGTCTGACAGGGTCGAGGACTGAAGCTTTCTTT. This encodes CASSLTGSRTEAFF.

The rearrangement joins TRBV2 to TRBJ2-1; D is undetermined. Trimming removed 0 bases at V and 12 bases at J, with 6 bases between. The CDR3 consists of 11 residues. Germline V gives CDR1 SNHLY, CDR2 FYNNEI. The CDR3 loop reads CASSEASGQFF. The DNA for the CDR3 is TGTGCCAGCAGTGAAGCTTCAGGGCAGTTCTTC.

This clonotype was seen ten or more times. The J gene is TRBJ1-6, the V gene TRBV20-1; D possibly corresponds to TRBD1 (6 bases). CDR3 length equals 15 residues. Between the trimmed V and J ends, which lost 1 base and 7 bases, there was a span of 14 bases. In germline, CDR1 is DFQATT, CDR2 SNEGSKA (reference sequence). The CDR3 bases are TGCAGTGCTAGAGTAGTGGGGGCGGAGAATTCACCCCTCCACTTT. This translates into CSARVVGAENSPLHF.

This clonotype was recorded at least ten times. This chain uses TRBV7-3 with TRBJ2-5, with D possibly being TRBD2 (6 bases). V was clipped by 8 bases and J by 7 bases, with 14 bases between them. This CDR3 has 12 residues. Germline CDR1 is SGHTA and CDR2 is FQGTGA. CDR3 protein: CASGGPGGTQYF. The CDR3 DNA sequence: TGTGCCAGCGGAGGGCCTGGGGGGACCCAGTACTTC.